The following is a T cell receptor beta chain sequence with its context. Libraries were prepared by immunoSEQ multiplex PCR; TCRdb keeps only in-frame clonotypes and omits some of them. The profile shows about 220,000 clones, 75% to 90% of them singletons. This entry is derived from a study of blood T cell repertoires in COVID-19. Study-level information: The United States, Italy and Spain were the sources of the acute and convalescent COVID-19 samples. PBMCs, B-cell-depleted T cells, or T cells were the source of the cDNA or gDNA that made up the material.

The receptor comes from a human donor in a cohort sampled during active COVID-19. The sample consisted of peripheral blood.

The CDR3 spells CASSRGQGLGYGYTF. Written as DNA, the CDR3 is TGTGCCAGCAGTAGGGGACAGGGTTTGGGCTATGGCTACACCTTC. This chain connects TRBV6-6 to TRBJ1-2; 9 bases align to TRBD1. Germline lookup yields CDR1 MNHNY and CDR2 SVGAGI (reference sequence). Trimming removed 5 bases from V and 4 bases from J; junction bases left unmatched: 8. This CDR3 spans 15 amino acids.